The rows below give T cell receptor beta chains drawn from one sample of a study of T-cell reconstitution after alpha-beta-depleted transplantation in children. TCRdb itself ran the PCR reads through MiXCR, one entry per CDR3 protein. The sample lists approximately 980,000 distinct CDR3 sequences; around 30% were seen once. The sample here was PBMCs, mostly from graft donor cells, taken 360 days after TCRalphabeta/CD19-depleted stem cell transplant. The source of these receptors is a boy younger than two who had a stem cell transplant for SCID, so the T cells may come from the graft donor. Each CDR3 is given with its conserved first and last residue. Each record gives: clone size, V gene, J gene, D gene, CDR3 protein, CDR3 DNA. D genes are given only for firm matches. A row's size may be missing; if present it is once, few, many or a size class.

NA	TRBV20-1	TRBJ2-7	TRBD1	CSARERRGQGYLEQYF	TGCAGTGCTAGAGAACGAAGGGGACAGGGCTATCTCGAGCAGTACTTC
few	TRBV9	TRBJ1-2	TRBD1	CASSANRGQGGYTF	TGTGCCAGCAGCGCGAACAGGGGGCAGGGTGGCTACACCTTC
few	TRBV28	TRBJ1-2	NA	CASSFDRTYGYTF	TGTGCCAGCAGTTTTGACAGGACCTATGGCTACACCTTC
NA	TRBV4-1	TRBJ2-6	NA	CASSQNLGATGANVLTF	TGCGCCAGCAGCCAAAATCTGGGGGCAACTGGGGCCAACGTCCTGACTTTC
NA	TRBV2	TRBJ2-1	TRBD2	CASGESGTSSYNEQFF	TGTGCCAGCGGGGAGAGCGGGACGAGCTCCTACAATGAGCAGTTCTTC
many	TRBV29-1	TRBJ1-1	NA	CSVGPGQGNTEAFF	TGCAGCGTTGGCCCGGGCCAAGGGAACACTGAAGCTTTCTTT
few	TRBV7-9	TRBJ1-6	NA	CASSLGRGVYSPLHF	TGTGCCAGCAGCTTAGGGCGAGGAGTCTATTCACCCCTCCACTTT
NA	TRBV4-1	TRBJ2-7	TRBD2	CASSPRTSGGYEQYF	TGCGCCAGCAGCCCTCGGACTAGCGGGGGATACGAGCAGTACTTC
NA	TRBV27	TRBJ2-7	NA	CASSLWGQQYF	TGTGCCAGCAGTTTATGGGGACAGCAGTACTTC
few	TRBV20-1	TRBJ2-3	NA	CSARDARTSDTQYF	TGCAGTGCTAGAGATGCCAGGACTTCAGATACGCAGTATTTT
NA	TRBV11-2	TRBJ2-7	TRBD2	CASLGLAGPPNYEQYF	TGTGCCAGCCTGGGACTAGCGGGGCCCCCCAACTACGAGCAGTACTTC
NA	TRBV2	TRBJ2-5	TRBD2	CASSPQGGGAAETQYF	TGTGCCAGCAGTCCCCAGGGCGGGGGGGCTGCAGAGACCCAGTACTTC
few	TRBV28	TRBJ1-4	NA	CASSSRGTPRGGEKLFF	TGTGCCAGCAGTTCCCGAGGGACACCCCGAGGGGGTGAAAAACTGTTTTTT
many	TRBV5-1	TRBJ2-1	TRBD1	CASSSWDRVYNEQFF	TGCGCCAGCAGCTCTTGGGACAGGGTCTACAATGAGCAGTTCTTC
few	TRBV11-2	TRBJ2-3	NA	CASSPPSPGPYTQYF	TGTGCCAGCAGCCCGCCTTCCCCAGGACCTTATACGCAGTATTTT
few	TRBV3-1	TRBJ2-1	NA	CASTKGGTYNEQFF	TGTGCCAGCACCAAAGGGGGGACCTACAATGAGCAGTTCTTC
NA	TRBV12-3/TRBV12-4	TRBJ2-3	NA	CASSTEYTDTQYF	TGTGCCAGCAGTACTGAATACACAGATACGCAGTATTTT
NA	TRBV7-2	TRBJ1-2	NA	CASSLALHIGYTF	TGTGCCAGCAGCTTAGCGCTTCACATTGGCTACACCTTC
few	TRBV7-8	TRBJ2-2	TRBD1	CASRPAQGTGELFF	TGTGCCAGCCGCCCCGCACAGGGGACCGGGGAGCTGTTTTTT
many	TRBV20-1	TRBJ2-3	TRBD2	CSATPGGRGDTQYF	TGCAGTGCTACCCCGGGAGGGCGGGGAGATACGCAGTATTTT
NA	TRBV2	TRBJ2-3	NA	CASRQGRTDTQYF	TGTGCCAGCCGGCAGGGACGCACAGATACGCAGTATTTT
few	TRBV6-1	TRBJ1-5	TRBD1	CASSRGQGSFQPQHF	TGTGCCAGCAGTAGGGGACAGGGTTCCTTCCAGCCCCAGCATTTT
NA	TRBV10-3	TRBJ1-1	NA	CASGHLNTEAFF	TGTGCCTCGGGACACCTGAACACTGAAGCTTTCTTT
few	TRBV2	TRBJ2-3	NA	CASSLSARTDTQYF	TGTGCCAGCAGTTTGTCGGCTAGAACAGATACGCAGTATTTT
NA	TRBV24-1	TRBJ2-4	NA	CATSDGGANIQYF	TGTGCCACCAGTGATGGGGGAGCAAACATTCAGTACTTC
NA	TRBV7-2	TRBJ2-5	NA	CASSLAPGVRETQYF	TGTGCCAGCAGCTTAGCCCCGGGGGTTAGGGAGACCCAGTACTTC
NA	TRBV20-1	TRBJ2-1	TRBD2	CSASGGVVNEQFF	TGCAGTGCTAGCGGGGGGGTTGTTAATGAGCAGTTCTTC
few	TRBV7-9	TRBJ2-5	TRBD2	CASSPGTIQETQYF	TGTGCCAGCAGCCCCGGGACTATTCAAGAGACCCAGTACTTC
few	TRBV7-9	TRBJ2-3	TRBD1	CASSPGQLPDTDTQYF	TGTGCCAGCAGCCCGGGACAGTTGCCCGACACAGATACGCAGTATTTT
NA	TRBV20-1	TRBJ2-2	TRBD2	CSALAVSTGELFF	TGCAGTGCACTAGCGGTTTCCACCGGGGAGCTGTTTTTT
NA	TRBV6-5	TRBJ2-1	TRBD1	CASSYLTGGENNEQFF	TGTGCCAGCAGTTACCTGACAGGGGGTGAGAACAATGAGCAGTTCTTC
NA	TRBV28	TRBJ2-7	TRBD1	CASSRDRVGYEQYF	TGTGCCAGCAGTCGAGACAGGGTCGGCTACGAGCAGTACTTC
many	TRBV25-1	TRBJ1-2	TRBD1	CATTGTGEGYTF	TGTGCCACCACCGGGACAGGGGAAGGCTACACCTTC
NA	TRBV7-3	TRBJ2-7	NA	CASSLSPPGVAGSEQYF	TGTGCCAGCAGCTTATCCCCGCCGGGCGTTGCAGGGTCCGAGCAGTACTTC
NA	TRBV29-1	TRBJ1-1	NA	CSVVGMGWNTEAFF	TGCAGCGTTGTCGGGATGGGTTGGAACACTGAAGCTTTCTTT
NA	TRBV4-3	TRBJ2-1	NA	CASSQDRYYNEQFF	TGCGCCAGCAGCCAAGATCGGTATTACAATGAGCAGTTCTTC
NA	TRBV6-1	TRBJ1-2	NA	CASRPKRSRGNGYTF	TGTGCCAGCAGACCCAAGAGATCCCGGGGAAATGGCTACACCTTC
NA	TRBV29-1	TRBJ2-7	NA	CSVEEKGTYEQYF	TGCAGCGTTGAAGAGAAGGGAACCTACGAGCAGTACTTC
few	TRBV5-1	TRBJ2-7	NA	CASSLGLKSSYEQYF	TGCGCCAGCAGCTTGGGCCTCAAGAGCTCCTACGAGCAGTACTTC
few	TRBV6-2/TRBV6-3	TRBJ2-2	NA	CASMRGILDTGELFF	TGTGCCAGCATGCGCGGTATTCTCGACACCGGGGAGCTGTTTTTT
few	TRBV12-3/TRBV12-4	TRBJ1-3	NA	CASSLPGAGRGNTIYF	TGTGCCAGCAGCCTGCCGGGGGCAGGGCGGGGAAACACCATATATTTT
few	TRBV5-1	TRBJ2-2	NA	CASNSRDTGNTGELFF	TGCGCCAGCAATTCCCGGGACACCGGGAACACCGGGGAGCTGTTTTTT
NA	TRBV4-1	TRBJ2-6	NA	CASSSYPRGTSSGANVLTF	TGCGCCAGCAGCTCTTACCCCCGGGGTACTAGCTCTGGGGCCAACGTCCTGACTTTC
NA	TRBV12-3/TRBV12-4	TRBJ2-2	NA	CASSFWPSRMKNTGELFF	TGTGCCAGCAGTTTCTGGCCCAGTCGGATGAAGAACACCGGGGAGCTGTTTTTT
NA	TRBV27	TRBJ2-1	TRBD2	CASSPRLAGIYNEQFF	TGTGCCAGCAGTCCCCGACTAGCGGGGATCTACAATGAGCAGTTCTTC
few	TRBV20-1	TRBJ1-2	NA	CSATVWDGYTF	TGCAGTGCAACGGTCTGGGACGGCTACACCTTC
NA	TRBV2	TRBJ2-7	NA	CASSEWDTYEQYF	TGTGCCAGCAGTGAATGGGATACCTACGAGCAGTACTTC
NA	TRBV6-1	TRBJ1-5	NA	CASSEGQGGQPQHF	TGTGCCAGCAGTGAAGGGCAGGGAGGCCAGCCCCAGCATTTT
many	TRBV12-5	TRBJ2-1	NA	CASGSLINGPYNEQFF	TGTGCTAGTGGTTCACTCATAAATGGGCCCTACAATGAGCAGTTCTTC
NA	TRBV12-3/TRBV12-4	TRBJ2-7	TRBD1	CASTASGTANYEQYF	TGTGCCAGCACCGCATCCGGGACAGCAAACTACGAGCAGTACTTC
few	TRBV6-5	TRBJ1-3	TRBD1	CASSYSGQGDTIYF	TGTGCCAGCAGTTACTCGGGACAGGGGGACACCATATATTTT
few	TRBV7-2	TRBJ2-7	NA	CASSLGGGPLGPYEQYF	TGTGCCAGCAGCTTAGGGGGAGGTCCCCTGGGGCCCTACGAGCAGTACTTC
NA	TRBV7-3	TRBJ1-2	TRBD1	CASSGTEPNYGYTF	TGTGCCAGCAGCGGGACAGAACCTAACTATGGCTACACCTTC
few	TRBV29-1	TRBJ2-7	NA	CSVGLSNEQYF	TGCAGCGTTGGCCTTAGCAACGAGCAGTACTTC